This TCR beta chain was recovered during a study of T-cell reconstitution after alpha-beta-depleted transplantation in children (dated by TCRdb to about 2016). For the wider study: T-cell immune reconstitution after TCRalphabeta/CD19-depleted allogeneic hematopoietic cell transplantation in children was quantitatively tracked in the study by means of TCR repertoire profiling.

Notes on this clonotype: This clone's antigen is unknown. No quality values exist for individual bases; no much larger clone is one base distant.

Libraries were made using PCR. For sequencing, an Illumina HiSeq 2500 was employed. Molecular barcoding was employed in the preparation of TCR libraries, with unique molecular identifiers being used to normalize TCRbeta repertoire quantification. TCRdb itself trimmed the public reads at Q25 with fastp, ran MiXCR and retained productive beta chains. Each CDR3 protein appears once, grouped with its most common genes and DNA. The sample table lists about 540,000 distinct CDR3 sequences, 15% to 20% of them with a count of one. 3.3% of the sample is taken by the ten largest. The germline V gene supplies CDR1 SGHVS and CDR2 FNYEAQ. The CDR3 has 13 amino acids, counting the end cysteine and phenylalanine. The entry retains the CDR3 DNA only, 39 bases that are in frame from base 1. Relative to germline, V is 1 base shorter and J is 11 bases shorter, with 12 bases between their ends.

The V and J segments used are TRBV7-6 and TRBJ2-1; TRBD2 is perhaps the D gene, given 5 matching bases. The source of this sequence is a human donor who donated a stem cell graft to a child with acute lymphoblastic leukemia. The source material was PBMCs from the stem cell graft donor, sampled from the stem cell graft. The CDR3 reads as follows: CASSLGELGQQFF. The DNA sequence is TGTGCCAGCAGCTTAGGGGAGCTAGGTCAGCAGTTCTTC.